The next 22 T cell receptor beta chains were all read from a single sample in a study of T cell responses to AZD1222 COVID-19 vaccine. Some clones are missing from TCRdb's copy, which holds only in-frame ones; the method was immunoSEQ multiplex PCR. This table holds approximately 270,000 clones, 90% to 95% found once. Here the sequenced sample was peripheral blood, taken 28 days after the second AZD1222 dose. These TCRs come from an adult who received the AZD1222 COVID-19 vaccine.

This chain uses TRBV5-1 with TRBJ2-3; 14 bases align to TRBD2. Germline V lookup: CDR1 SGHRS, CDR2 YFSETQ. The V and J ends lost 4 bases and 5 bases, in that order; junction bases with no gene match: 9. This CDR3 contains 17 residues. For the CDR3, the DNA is TGCGCCAGCAGCCCCACCGGGACTAGCGGGGGCTTAGATACGCAGTATTTT. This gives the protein CASSPTGTSGGLDTQYF. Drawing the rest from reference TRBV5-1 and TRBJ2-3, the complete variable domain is KAGVTQTPRYLIKTRGQQVTLSCSPISGHRSVSWYQQTPGQGLQFLFEYFSETQRNKGNFPGRFSGRQFSNSRSEMNVSTLELGDSALYLCASSPTGTSGGLDTQYFGPGTRLTVL.

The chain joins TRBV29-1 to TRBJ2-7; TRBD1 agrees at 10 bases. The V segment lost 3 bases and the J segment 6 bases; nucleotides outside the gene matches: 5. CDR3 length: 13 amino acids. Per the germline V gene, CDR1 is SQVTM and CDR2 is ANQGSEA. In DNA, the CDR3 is TGCAGCGTTGAGAGACAGGGGGCGTCCGAGCAGTACTTC. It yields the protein CSVERQGASEQYF.

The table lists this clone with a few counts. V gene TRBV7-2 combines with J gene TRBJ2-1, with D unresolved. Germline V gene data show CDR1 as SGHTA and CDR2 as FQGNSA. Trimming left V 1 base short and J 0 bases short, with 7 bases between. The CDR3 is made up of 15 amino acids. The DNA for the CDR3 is TGTGCCAGCAGCTTAGAAGTGAGCTCCTACAATGAGCAGTTCTTC. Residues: CASSLEVSSYNEQFF.

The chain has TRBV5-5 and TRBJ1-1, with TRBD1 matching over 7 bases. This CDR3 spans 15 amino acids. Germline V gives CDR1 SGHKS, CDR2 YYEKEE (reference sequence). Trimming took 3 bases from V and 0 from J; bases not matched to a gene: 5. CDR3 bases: TGTGCCAGCAGCTCCACAGGGGACGTGAACACTGAAGCTTTCTTT. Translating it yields CASSSTGDVNTEAFF.

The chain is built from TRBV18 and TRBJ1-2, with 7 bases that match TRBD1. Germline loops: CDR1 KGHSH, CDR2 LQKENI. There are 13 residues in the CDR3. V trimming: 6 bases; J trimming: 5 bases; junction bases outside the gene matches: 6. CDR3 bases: TGTGCCAGCTCCCCGGGGACAGAATATGGCTACACCTTC. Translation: CASSPGTEYGYTF.

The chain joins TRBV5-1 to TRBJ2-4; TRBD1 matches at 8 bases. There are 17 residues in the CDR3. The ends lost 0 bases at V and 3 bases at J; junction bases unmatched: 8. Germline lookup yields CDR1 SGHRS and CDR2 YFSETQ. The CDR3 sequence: CASSLAPTGEDKNIQYF. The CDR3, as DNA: TGCGCCAGCAGCTTGGCCCCGACAGGGGAAGACAAAAACATTCAGTACTTC.

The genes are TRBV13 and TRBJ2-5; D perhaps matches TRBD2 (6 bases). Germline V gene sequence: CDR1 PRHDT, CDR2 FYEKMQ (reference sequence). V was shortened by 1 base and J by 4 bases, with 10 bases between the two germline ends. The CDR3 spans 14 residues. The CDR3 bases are TGTGCCAGCAGCTTAGCGGGAGCTCGAGAGACCCAGTACTTC. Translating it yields CASSLAGARETQYF.

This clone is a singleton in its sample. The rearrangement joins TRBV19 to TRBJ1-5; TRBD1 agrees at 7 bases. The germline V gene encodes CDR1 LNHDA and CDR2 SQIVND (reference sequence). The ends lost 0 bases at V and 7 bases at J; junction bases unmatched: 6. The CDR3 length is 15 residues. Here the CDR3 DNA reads TGTGCCAGTAGTATAGAAGACAGGGCCAGACAGCCCCAGCATTTT. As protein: CASSIEDRARQPQHF.

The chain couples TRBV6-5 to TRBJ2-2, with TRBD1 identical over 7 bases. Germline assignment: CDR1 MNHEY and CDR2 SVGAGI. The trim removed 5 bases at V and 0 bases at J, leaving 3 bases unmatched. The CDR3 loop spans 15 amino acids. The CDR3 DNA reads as TGTGCCAGCAGTATGACAGGGACGAACACCGGGGAGCTGTTTTTT. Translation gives CASSMTGTNTGELFF.

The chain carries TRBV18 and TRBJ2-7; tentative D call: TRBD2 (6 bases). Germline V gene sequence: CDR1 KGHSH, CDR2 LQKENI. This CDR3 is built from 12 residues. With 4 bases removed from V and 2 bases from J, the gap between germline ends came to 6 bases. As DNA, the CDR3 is TGTGCCAGCTCACTAGCGGCCTACGAGCAGTACTTC. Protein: CASSLAAYEQYF.

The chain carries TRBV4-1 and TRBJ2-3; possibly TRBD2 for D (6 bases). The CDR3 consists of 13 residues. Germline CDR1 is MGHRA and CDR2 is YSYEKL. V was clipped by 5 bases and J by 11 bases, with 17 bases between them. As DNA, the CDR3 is TGCGCCAGCAGCTGGTCGGGAGTTGGTATGCAGTATTTT. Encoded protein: CASSWSGVGMQYF.

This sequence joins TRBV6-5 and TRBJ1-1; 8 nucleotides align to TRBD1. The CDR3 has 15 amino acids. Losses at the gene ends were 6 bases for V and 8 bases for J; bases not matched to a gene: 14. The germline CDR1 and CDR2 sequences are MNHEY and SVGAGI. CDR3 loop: CASSPGQGGRGEAFF. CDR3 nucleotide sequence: TGTGCCAGCAGCCCCGGACAGGGTGGACGAGGGGAAGCTTTCTTT.

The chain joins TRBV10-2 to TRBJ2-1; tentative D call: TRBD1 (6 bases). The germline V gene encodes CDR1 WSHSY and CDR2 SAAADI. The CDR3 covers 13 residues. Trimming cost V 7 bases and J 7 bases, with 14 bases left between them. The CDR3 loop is CASNQGRLNEQFF. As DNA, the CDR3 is TGCGCCAGCAATCAGGGGCGCTTAAATGAGCAGTTCTTC.

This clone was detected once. The CDR3 is CASSLRGNLYNEQFF. The CDR3 DNA reads TGCGCCAGCAGCTTGCGGGGGAACCTCTACAATGAGCAGTTCTTC. The gene calls are TRBV5-1 and TRBJ2-1, with D possibly TRBD2 on 6 matching bases. This CDR3 region has 15 residues. CDR1 is SGHRS and CDR2 is YFSETQ in the germline V gene. Trimming removed 1 base from V and 3 bases from J, with 11 bases in between.

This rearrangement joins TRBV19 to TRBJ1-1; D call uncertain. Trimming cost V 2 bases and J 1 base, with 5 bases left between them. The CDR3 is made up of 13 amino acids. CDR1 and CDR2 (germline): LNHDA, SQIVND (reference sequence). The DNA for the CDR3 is TGTGCCAGTAGTATACTGTGGAACACTGAAGCTTTCTTT. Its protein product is CASSILWNTEAFF.

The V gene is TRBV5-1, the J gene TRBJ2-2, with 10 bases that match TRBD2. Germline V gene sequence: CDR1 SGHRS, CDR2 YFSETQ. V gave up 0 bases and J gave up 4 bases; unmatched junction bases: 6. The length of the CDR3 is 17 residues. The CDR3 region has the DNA TGCGCCAGCAGCTTGGCTCTAGCGGGGGCCTTCACCGGGGAGCTGTTTTTT. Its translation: CASSLALAGAFTGELFF.

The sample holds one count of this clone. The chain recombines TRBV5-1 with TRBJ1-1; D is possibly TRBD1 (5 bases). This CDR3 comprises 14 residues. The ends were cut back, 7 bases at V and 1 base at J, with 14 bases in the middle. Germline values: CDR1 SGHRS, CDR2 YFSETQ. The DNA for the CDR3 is TGCGCCAGCTCAACAGGAGCCACGAACACTGAAGCTTTCTTT. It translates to CASSTGATNTEAFF.

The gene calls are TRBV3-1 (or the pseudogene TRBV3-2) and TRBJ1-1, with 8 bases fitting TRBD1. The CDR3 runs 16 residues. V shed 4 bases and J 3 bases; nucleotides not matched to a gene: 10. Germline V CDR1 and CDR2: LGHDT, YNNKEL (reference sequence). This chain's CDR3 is CASSLLTGGRDTEAFF. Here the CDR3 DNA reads TGTGCCAGCAGCCTCCTAACAGGGGGACGGGACACTGAAGCTTTCTTT.

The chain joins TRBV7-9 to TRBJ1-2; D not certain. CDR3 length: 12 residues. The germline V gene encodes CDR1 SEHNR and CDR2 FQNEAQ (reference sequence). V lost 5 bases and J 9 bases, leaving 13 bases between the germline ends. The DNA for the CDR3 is TGTGCCAGCAGCCCCAGTACCGGTCGCTACACCTTC. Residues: CASSPSTGRYTF.

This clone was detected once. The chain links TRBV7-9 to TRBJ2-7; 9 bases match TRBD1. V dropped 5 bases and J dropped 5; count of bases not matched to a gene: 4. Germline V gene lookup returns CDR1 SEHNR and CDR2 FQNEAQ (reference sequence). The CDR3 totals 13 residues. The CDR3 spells CASSQQGADEQYF. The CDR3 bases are TGTGCCAGCAGCCAACAGGGGGCTGACGAGCAGTACTTC.

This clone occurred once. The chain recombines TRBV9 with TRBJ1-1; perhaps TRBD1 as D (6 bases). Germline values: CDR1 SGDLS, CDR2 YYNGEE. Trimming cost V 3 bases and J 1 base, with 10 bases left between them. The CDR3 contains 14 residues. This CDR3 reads CASSAGAQNTEAFF. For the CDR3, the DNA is TGTGCCAGCAGCGCAGGGGCCCAGAACACTGAAGCTTTCTTT. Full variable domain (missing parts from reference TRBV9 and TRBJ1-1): DSGVTQTPKHLITATGQRVTLRCSPRSGDLSVYWYQQSLDQGLQFLIQYYNGEERAKGNILERFSAQQFPDLHSELNLSSLELGDSALYFCASSAGAQNTEAFFGQGTRLTVV.

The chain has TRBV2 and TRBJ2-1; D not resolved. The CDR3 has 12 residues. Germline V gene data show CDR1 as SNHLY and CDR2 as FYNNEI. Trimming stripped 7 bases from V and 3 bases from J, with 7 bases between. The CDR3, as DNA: TGTGCCAGCACTACGGACTACAATGAGCAGTTCTTC. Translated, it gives CASTTDYNEQFF.